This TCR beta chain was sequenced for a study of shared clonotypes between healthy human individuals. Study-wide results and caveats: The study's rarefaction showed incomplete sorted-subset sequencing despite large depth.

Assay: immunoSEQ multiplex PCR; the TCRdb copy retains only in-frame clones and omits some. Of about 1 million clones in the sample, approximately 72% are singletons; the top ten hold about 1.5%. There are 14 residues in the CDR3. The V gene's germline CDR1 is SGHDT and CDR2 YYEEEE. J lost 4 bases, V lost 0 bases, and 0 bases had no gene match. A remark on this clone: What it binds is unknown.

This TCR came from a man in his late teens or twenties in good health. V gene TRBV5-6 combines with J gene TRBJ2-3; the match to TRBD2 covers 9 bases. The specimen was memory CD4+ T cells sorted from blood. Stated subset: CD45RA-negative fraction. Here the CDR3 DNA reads TGTGCCAGCAGCTTGGCTAGCGGGGCAGATACGCAGTATTTT. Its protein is CASSLASGADTQYF.